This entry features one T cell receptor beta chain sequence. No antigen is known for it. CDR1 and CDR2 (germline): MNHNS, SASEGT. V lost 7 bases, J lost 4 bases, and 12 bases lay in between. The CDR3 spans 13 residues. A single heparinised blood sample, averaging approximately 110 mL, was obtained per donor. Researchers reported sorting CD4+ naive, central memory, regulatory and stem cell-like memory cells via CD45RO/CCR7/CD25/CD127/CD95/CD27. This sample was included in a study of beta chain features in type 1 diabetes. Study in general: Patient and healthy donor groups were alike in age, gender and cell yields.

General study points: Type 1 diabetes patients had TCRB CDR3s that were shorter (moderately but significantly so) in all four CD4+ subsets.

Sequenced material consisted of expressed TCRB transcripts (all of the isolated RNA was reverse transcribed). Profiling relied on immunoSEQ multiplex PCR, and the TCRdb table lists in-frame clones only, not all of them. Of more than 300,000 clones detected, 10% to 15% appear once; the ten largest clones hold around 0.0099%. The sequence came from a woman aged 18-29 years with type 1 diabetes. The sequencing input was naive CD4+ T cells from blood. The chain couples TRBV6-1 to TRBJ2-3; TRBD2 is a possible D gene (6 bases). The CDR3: CASTGLSADTQYF. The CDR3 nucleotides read TGTGCCAGCACGGGACTTTCTGCAGATACGCAGTATTTT.